A single sample is the source of the 25 T cell receptor beta chains below, sequenced in a study of control samples from healthy donors and cancer patients. The data were produced by immunoSEQ multiplex PCR, yet TCRdb's version contains in-frame clones alone and is incomplete. The profile shows 100,000 to 150,000 clones, roughly 87% of them singletons. Sequenced: blood. These receptors came from a man aged 18 to 30 in good health.

The chain uses TRBV6-2 or TRBV6-3 and TRBJ1-2, with a possible D match to TRBD1 (5 bases). CDR1 and CDR2 (germline): MNHEY, SVGEGT. Trimming took off 4 bases at V and 3 bases at J, with 21 bases between the two ends. This CDR3 comprises 17 residues. Here the CDR3 reads CASSSFSGAGRDYGYTF. CDR3 coding DNA: TGTGCCAGCAGTTCTTTTTCCGGGGCTGGACGCGACTATGGCTACACCTTC.

The rearrangement joins TRBV6-4 to TRBJ1-5; D call uncertain. The V gene lost 0 bases and the J gene lost 1 base, with 1 base spanning the gap. Germline V gene sequence: CDR1 MRHNA, CDR2 SNTAGT. CDR3 size: 13 residues. CDR3: CASSDSSNQPQHF. In nucleotides, the CDR3 is TGTGCCAGCAGTGACTCGAGCAATCAGCCCCAGCATTTT.

The rearrangement joins TRBV27 to TRBJ1-1; D not resolved. The ends were cut back, 6 bases at V and 0 bases at J, with 11 bases in the middle. This CDR3 is built from 14 residues. Germline loops: CDR1 MNHEY, CDR2 SMNVEV (reference sequence). The CDR3 nucleotides are TGTGCCAGCAGCCCGAGAGCTTTGAACACTGAAGCTTTCTTT. This sequence encodes CASSPRALNTEAFF.

V gene TRBV2 combines with J gene TRBJ1-2; D unresolved. Trimming stripped 6 bases from V and 2 bases from J, with 4 bases between. The CDR3 loop spans 11 amino acids. Per the germline V gene, CDR1 is SNHLY and CDR2 is FYNNEI. The CDR3 DNA reads as TGTGCCAGCAGCCGCAACTATGGCTACACCTTC. Amino acids: CASSRNYGYTF. Variable domain in full (rest from reference TRBV2 and TRBJ1-2): EPEVTQTPSHQVTQMGQEVILRCVPISNHLYFYWYRQILGQKVEFLVSFYNNEISEKSEIFDDQFSVERPDGSNFTLKIRSTKLEDSAMYFCASSRNYGYTFGSGTRLTVV.

This clone was observed a handful of times. V is TRBV6-2 or TRBV6-3 and J is TRBJ2-5, with a weak D call TRBD2 (5 bases). V lost 5 bases and J 2 bases, leaving 15 bases between the germline ends. CDR3 size: 15 residues. Germline CDR1 is MNHEY and CDR2 is SVGEGT. The CDR3: CASSLLDRTQETQYF. CDR3 in DNA: TGTGCCAGCAGTCTACTCGATCGGACTCAAGAGACCCAGTACTTC.

The rearrangement uses TRBV3-1 (or the pseudogene TRBV3-2) and TRBJ2-2; D might be TRBD2 (5 bases). V lost 0 bases to trimming and J lost 1 base, with 9 bases between them. Germline V gives CDR1 LGHDT, CDR2 YNNKEL (reference sequence). The CDR3 has 16 amino acids. The CDR3 loop reads CASSQDGRVNTGELFF. CDR3 coding DNA: TGTGCCAGCAGCCAAGATGGGCGGGTGAACACCGGGGAGCTGTTTTTT.

As DNA, the CDR3 is TGTGCCAGCAGCTACCGACGGACTGGGGCCAACGTCCTGACTTTC. Its translation is CASSYRRTGANVLTF. This rearrangement joins TRBV7-3 to TRBJ2-6, with no clear D. Trimming pared 4 bases from V and 2 bases from J, leaving 9 bases between. Per germline, CDR1 SGHTA and CDR2 FQGTGA. This CDR3 spans 15 amino acids.

The rearrangement uses TRBV7-2 and TRBJ2-1, with 13 positions matching TRBD2. The CDR3 length is 16 residues. Germline CDR1 and CDR2: SGHTA and FQGNSA. V was pared by 1 base and J by 10 bases, with 7 bases of the junction left unmatched. DNA of the CDR3: TGTGCCAGCAGCTTAGATGGCGGACTAGCGGGAGTAGAGCAGTTCTTC. Translated: CASSLDGGLAGVEQFF.

This clone has a single count. The chain is built from TRBV7-3 and TRBJ1-3; D ambiguous. CDR1 is SGHTA and CDR2 is FQGTGA in the germline V gene. With 4 bases removed from V and 0 bases from J, the gap between germline ends came to 13 bases. This CDR3 is built from 16 residues. CDR3 nucleotides: TGTGCCAGCAGCTCCGGCAGCCTTAACTCTGGAAACACCATATATTTT. Its protein product is CASSSGSLNSGNTIYF.

The chain recombines TRBV12-3 or TRBV12-4 with TRBJ1-2; TRBD1 aligns across 7 bases. CDR3 length equals 12 residues. V was pared by 6 bases and J by 4 bases, with 2 bases of the junction left unmatched. CDR3 sequence: CASRRQGYGYTF. The CDR3 region has the DNA TGTGCCAGCAGAAGACAGGGCTATGGCTACACCTTC.

This clone appeared a few times. The chain uses TRBV9 and TRBJ1-2; D remains unclear. The CDR3 is 13 residues long. V lost 4 bases and J lost 0, with 7 bases in between. Germline V gene sequence: CDR1 SGDLS, CDR2 YYNGEE. CDR3 nucleotides: TGTGCCAGCAGCAGAGACGCTAACTATGGCTACACCTTC. This translates into CASSRDANYGYTF. The full variable domain, with the rest looked up from reference TRBV9 and TRBJ1-2, is DSGVTQTPKHLITATGQRVTLRCSPRSGDLSVYWYQQSLDQGLQFLIQYYNGEERAKGNILERFSAQQFPDLHSELNLSSLELGDSALYFCASSRDANYGYTFGSGTRLTVV.

The chain uses TRBV6-2 or TRBV6-3 and TRBJ2-1; unclear D gene. Germline CDR1 and CDR2: MNHEY and SVGEGT. The CDR3 covers 15 residues. V was shortened by 6 bases and J by 0 bases, with 12 bases between the two germline ends. In DNA, the CDR3 is TGTGCCAGCAGCCGACTGGAGAGCTCCTACAATGAGCAGTTCTTC. This encodes CASSRLESSYNEQFF.

V is TRBV6-6 and J is TRBJ1-1; D gene uncertain. CDR3 length: 12 amino acids. V lost 10 bases and J 1 base, leaving 10 bases between the germline ends. The germline gives CDR1 MNHNY, CDR2 SVGAGI (reference sequence). This CDR3 reads CATSFGNTEAFF. CDR3 DNA: TGTGCCACCTCGTTTGGGAACACTGAAGCTTTCTTT.

As DNA, the CDR3 is TGTGCCAGCAGTCCACATCAAGGGGGGGGCTACGAGCAGTACTTC. It translates to CASSPHQGGGYEQYF. This chain links TRBV6-5 with TRBJ2-7; D may be TRBD2 (7 bases). V was cut by 5 bases and J by 3 bases, with 17 bases left in between. CDR1 and CDR2 (germline): MNHEY, SVGAGI. The CDR3 runs to 15 residues.

The chain couples TRBV4-3 to TRBJ2-7; TRBD1 might be the D (5 bases). From germline, CDR1 is LGHNA and CDR2 YSLEER. The CDR3 length is 14 residues. V was cut by 4 bases and J by 0 bases, with 10 bases left in between. CDR3 amino acids: CASSRRQSSYEQYF. The CDR3 DNA sequence: TGCGCCAGCAGCCGACGACAGAGCTCCTACGAGCAGTACTTC.

The chain has TRBV28 and TRBJ2-6, with D unclear. CDR3 length: 15 residues. V lost 5 bases and J lost 0, with 8 bases in between. From germline, CDR1 is MDHEN and CDR2 SYDVKM. As DNA, the CDR3 is TGTGCCAGCAGTCCCCATGGCTCTGGGGCCAACGTCCTGACTTTC. It encodes CASSPHGSGANVLTF.

The chain is built from TRBV2 and TRBJ2-3; TRBD2 matches at 14 bases. The V gene's germline CDR1 is SNHLY and CDR2 FYNNEI. V lost 4 bases, J lost 1 base, and 4 bases stayed unmatched. CDR3 length equals 17 residues. The CDR3, as DNA: TGTGCCAGCAGTGTTCCGGGACTAGCGGGAGGCACAGATACGCAGTATTTT. Its translation: CASSVPGLAGGTDTQYF.

A few counts support this clone. The V gene is TRBV7-2, the J gene TRBJ2-3, with 8 bases that match TRBD2. Per germline, CDR1 SGHTA and CDR2 FQGNSA. After removal of 2 bases from V and 0 bases from J, the junction contained 10 bases not matched to a gene. This CDR3 is 18 amino acids long. CDR3 bases: TGTGCCAGCAGCTTAAGGCAAAGTAGCGGGATGAGCACAGATACGCAGTATTTT. Translation gives CASSLRQSSGMSTDTQYF.

The chain has TRBV3-1 (or the pseudogene TRBV3-2) and TRBJ2-1; D is unresolved. The CDR3 consists of 11 residues. V dropped 0 bases and J dropped 15 bases, with 9 bases sitting between them. Germline CDR1 is LGHDT and CDR2 is YNNKEL (reference sequence). This CDR3 is CASSQDMKPFF. The CDR3 DNA reads as TGTGCCAGCAGCCAAGATATGAAACCGTTCTTC.

The chain couples TRBV7-2 to TRBJ2-7, with a possible D match to TRBD1 (6 bases). V was trimmed by 5 bases and J by 3 bases, leaving 17 bases between them. The CDR3 has 15 amino acids. Per the germline V gene, CDR1 is SGHTA and CDR2 is FQGNSA. This CDR3 reads CASSPQGQALYEQYF. The CDR3 nucleotides read TGTGCCAGCAGCCCCCAGGGACAAGCCCTCTACGAGCAGTACTTC.

V and J are TRBV9 and TRBJ2-7, with 12 positions matching TRBD2. This CDR3 comprises 14 residues. V shed 3 bases, J shed 5 bases, and the junction held 3 bases outside the gene matches. Germline V gives CDR1 SGDLS, CDR2 YYNGEE. CDR3 sequence (DNA): TGTGCCAGCAGCGCTAGCGGGAGGGCCGACGAGCAGTACTTC. Amino acids: CASSASGRADEQYF.

This chain links TRBV16 with TRBJ2-7; unclear D gene. Germline CDR1 and CDR2: KGHSY and FQNENV. Trimming took 2 bases from V and 3 from J, leaving 2 bases between them. CDR3 size: 11 residues. CDR3 in DNA: TGTGCCAGCAGCCAAAACTACGAGCAGTACTTC. Protein: CASSQNYEQYF.

This chain connects TRBV7-2 to TRBJ1-1; D unclear. Germline CDR1 SGHTA, CDR2 FQGNSA. Trimming took 2 bases from V and 1 from J, leaving 8 bases between them. This CDR3 spans 14 amino acids. CDR3 in amino acids: CASSLTQQNTEAFF. The CDR3 nucleotides are TGTGCCAGCAGCTTAACCCAACAGAACACTGAAGCTTTCTTT.

This chain connects TRBV5-1 to TRBJ1-1; D gene ambiguous. The V end lost 3 bases, the J end lost 3 bases, and 18 bases lay between the germline ends. This CDR3 is 16 amino acids long. Germline V lookup: CDR1 SGHRS, CDR2 YFSETQ. In DNA, the CDR3 is TGCGCCAGCAGCTGGGCTTTTGGTACGCTAGACACTGAAGCTTTCTTT. It encodes CASSWAFGTLDTEAFF.

The genes are TRBV5-1 and TRBJ2-7, with TRBD2 as a possible D gene (6 bases). V lost 2 bases, J lost 6 bases, and 18 bases lay in between. Per the germline V gene, CDR1 is SGHRS and CDR2 is YFSETQ. This CDR3 comprises 15 residues. The DNA of the CDR3 is TGCGCCAGCAGCTTACCCGCCGGGGAGGTGGGCGAGCAGTACTTC. It specifies CASSLPAGEVGEQYF.